The TCR beta chain described here comes from a study of beta chain features in type 1 diabetes. All of the isolated RNA was reverse transcribed, so expressed TCRB transcripts were sequenced. The data were produced by immunoSEQ multiplex PCR, yet TCRdb's version contains in-frame clones alone and is incomplete. The repertoire holds roughly 300,000 clones, with approximately 15% as singletons. The CDR3 runs 19 residues. Germline trimming cut 0 bases from V and 4 bases from J; bases unmatched to any gene: 13. Per germline, CDR1 LGHNA and CDR2 YSLEER. The rearrangement joins TRBV4-3 to TRBJ2-3; 10 bases match TRBD1. The sequenced sample consisted of central memory CD4+ T cells from blood. The TCR sequence derives from a man aged 25-40 years in good health. The CDR3 protein is CASSQDIGTGAGTADTQYF. DNA for the CDR3: TGCGCCAGCAGCCAAGATATTGGGACAGGGGCAGGGACGGCAGATACGCAGTATTTT.